Sequencing of this TCR beta chain was carried out in a study of blood T cell repertoires in COVID-19. Study information: The United States, Italy and Spain were the sources of the acute and convalescent COVID-19 samples. The analysed material was cDNA or gDNA that came from T cells, B-cell-depleted T cells, or PBMCs.

Per the germline V gene, CDR1 is LGHNA and CDR2 is YNFKEQ. This CDR3 has 13 residues. V lost 4 bases to trimming and J lost 2 bases, with 8 bases between them. Per the study methods: Estimation of nucleated cell counts was performed using reference gene primer amplification. Clones were sequenced by immunoSEQ multiplex PCR, and TCRdb holds only the in-frame ones, with some missing. That table furnishes V, J and clone size, whereas the DNA furnished D and trimming. The sample shows some 300,000 clones, 85% to 90% of them seen only once. Those enrolled in Seattle joined during active infection and were followed longitudinally afterward.

The V gene is TRBV4-2, the J gene TRBJ1-2; D unclear. The clonotype originates from a woman in her forties with COVID-19, enrolled during active disease. Sequenced material: peripheral blood. The CDR3 DNA follows: TGTGCCAGCAGCCGAAACAGAAACTATGGCTACACCTTC. It translates to CASSRNRNYGYTF.